The 20 T cell receptor beta chains below were found in one sample sequenced in a study of T cells in Graves' hyperthyroidism and ophthalmopathy. Using RNA transcripts as the source, TCR beta CDR3 regions were amplified. HTBI primers were the set used in a first-round RT-PCR of the TCR CDR3. TCRdb re-derived calls from the multiplex PCR reads in MiXCR, one entry per CDR3 protein. Here the sample spans some 400,000 distinct CDR3 sequences, 11% to 15% being singletons. Sequencing used blood. The receptors derive from a woman aged 55-70 years with Graves' hyperthyroidism.

Points on this clonotype: This clone may be a read error of a much larger clone one base away. The missing conserved phenylalanine or tryptophan at the end of this CDR3 makes a read error likely. The rearrangement uses TRBV5-4 and TRBJ2-5; TRBD2 might be the D (7 bases). This CDR3 is built from 14 residues. Trimming removed 2 bases at V and 3 bases at J, with 11 bases between. Germline V gene sequence: CDR1 SGHNT, CDR2 YYREEE (reference sequence). The CDR3 nucleotides read TGTGCCAGCAGCTTTGGGGGGGCCGAAGAGACCCAGTACCTC. Translation: CASSFGGAEETQYL.

V usage is TRBV20-1 and J usage is TRBJ2-1; D possibly corresponds to TRBD2 (6 bases). Germline lookup yields CDR1 DFQATT and CDR2 SNEGSKA (reference sequence). The CDR3 is 16 amino acids. V shed 0 bases and J shed 1 base, with 13 bases lying between them. The CDR3 DNA reads TGCAGTGCTAGAGATATGGGACTCCCATCCTACAATGAGCAGTTCTTC. It specifies CSARDMGLPSYNEQFF.

This clonotype was seen repeatedly, ten times or more. J is TRBJ1-1 and V is TRBV20-1; maybe TRBD1 (5 bases). CDR1 and CDR2 from the germline V gene are DFQATT and SNEGSKA (reference sequence). CDR3 length: 15 amino acids. V was shortened by 3 bases and J by 0 bases, with 14 bases between the two germline ends. Written as DNA, the CDR3 is TGCAGTGCTAGTATGGGGGTTTGGGTGAACACTGAAGCTTTCTTT. This sequence encodes CSASMGVWVNTEAFF.

In this sample, this clonotype turned up a few times. The V gene is TRBV24-1, the J gene TRBJ2-5, with D maybe TRBD2 (7 bases). Trimming removed 10 bases from V and 5 bases from J, with 13 bases in between. CDR3 size: 12 residues. Germline CDR1 KGHDR, CDR2 SFDVKD. The CDR3 region has the DNA TGTGCCACAGGGGGGGCGGGCGAGACCCAGTACTTC. Translation: CATGGAGETQYF.

This clonotype was seen ten or more times. The rearrangement joins TRBV11-2 to TRBJ2-1; D is undetermined. Deletions cut 0 bases from V and 7 bases from J, with 10 bases between. This CDR3 is 14 amino acids long. Per the germline V gene, CDR1 is SGHAT and CDR2 is FQNNGV. CDR3 in DNA: TGTGCCAGCAGCTTAGACACGGCTACAAATGAGCAGTTCTTC. Translated: CASSLDTATNEQFF.

The genes are TRBV7-9 and TRBJ2-3; 9 nucleotides line up with TRBD2. CDR3 length: 17 amino acids. V gave up 2 bases and J gave up 3 bases; unmatched junction bases: 9. Germline values: CDR1 SEHNR, CDR2 FQNEAQ (reference sequence). Here the CDR3 reads CASSLQSWAGGTDTQYF. Here the CDR3 DNA reads TGTGCCAGCAGCTTACAGTCTTGGGCGGGAGGGACAGATACGCAGTATTTT.

The V call is TRBV2, the J call TRBJ1-5; a weak D match, TRBD1 (6 bases). Trimming removed 6 bases at V and 1 base at J, with 16 bases between. Germline values: CDR1 SNHLY, CDR2 FYNNEI. The CDR3 loop spans 16 amino acids. In DNA, the CDR3 is TGTGCCAGCAGAACACCCGGGGGGCGAAGCAATCAGCCCCAGCATTTT. This gives the protein CASRTPGGRSNQPQHF. The full variable domain, its missing parts supplied by reference TRBV2 and TRBJ1-5, is EPEVTQTPSHQVTQMGQEVILRCVPISNHLYFYWYRQILGQKVEFLVSFYNNEISEKSEIFDDQFSVERPDGSNFTLKIRSTKLEDSAMYFCASRTPGGRSNQPQHFGDGTRLSIL.

This clonotype was observed many times. J is TRBJ2-7 and V is TRBV10-3; 11 positions match TRBD2. Per germline, CDR1 ENHRY and CDR2 SYGVKD. The CDR3 runs to 15 residues. V lost 6 bases to trimming and J lost 0 bases; unmatched junction nucleotides: 4. CDR3 loop: CAISPGLAASYEQYF. CDR3 bases: TGTGCCATCAGCCCGGGACTAGCGGCCTCCTACGAGCAGTACTTC.

The rearrangement joins TRBV28 to TRBJ2-7, with a possible D match to TRBD1 (5 bases). The CDR3 is 12 amino acids. The germline V and J ends were trimmed by 6 bases and 4 bases, with 10 bases remaining between them. Germline-derived CDR1 and CDR2 are MDHEN and SYDVKM. The CDR3 spells CASSLQEYEQYF. The CDR3 coding sequence is TGTGCCAGCAGCCTACAGGAATACGAGCAGTACTTC.

This clonotype was detected a few times. V is TRBV13 and J is TRBJ2-2; D gene uncertain. V shed 2 bases and J shed 7 bases, with 8 bases lying between them. Per the germline V gene, CDR1 is PRHDT and CDR2 is FYEKMQ (reference sequence). This CDR3 is built from 13 residues. The CDR3: CASSLKWVGELFF. Written as DNA, the CDR3 is TGTGCCAGCAGCTTAAAGTGGGTCGGGGAGCTGTTTTTT.

The CDR3 spells CASRRTSGSVETQYF. The CDR3 region has the DNA TGTGCCAGCAGACGAACTAGCGGGAGCGTGGAGACCCAGTACTTC. The chain combines TRBV2 with TRBJ2-7; TRBD2 matches at 11 bases. Near its end, the DNA agrees better with TRBJ2-5, so the J call may be wrong. The length of the CDR3 is 15 residues. Germline V gives CDR1 SNHLY, CDR2 FYNNEI.

This clonotype was seen ten or more times. The V call is TRBV10-3, the J call TRBJ2-7; 9 bases align to TRBD2. The germline CDR1 and CDR2 sequences are ENHRY and SYGVKD. V shed 4 bases and J 3 bases; nucleotides not matched to a gene: 7. The CDR3 has 15 residues. The CDR3 region is CAISVGSSGVYEQYF. The CDR3 nucleotides are TGTGCCATCAGTGTGGGGTCTAGCGGGGTCTACGAGCAGTACTTC.

Ten or more counts support this clonotype. The chain links TRBV2 to TRBJ1-2; D is ambiguous. V dropped 4 bases and J dropped 5 bases, with 11 bases sitting between them. CDR3 size: 13 residues. Germline V gene lookup returns CDR1 SNHLY and CDR2 FYNNEI. In DNA form, the CDR3 reads TGTGCCAGCAGTGTGGAGGCAGGTTATGGCTACACCTTC. It encodes CASSVEAGYGYTF.

This chain links TRBV28 with TRBJ1-5; 8 bases map to TRBD1. The CDR3 has 17 residues. CDR1 is MDHEN and CDR2 is SYDVKM in the germline V gene. CDR3 in DNA: TGTGTCACCGCTCCAATCCCAGGGGGCATTACCGGTCAGCCCCAGCATTTT. Translated, it gives CVTAPIPGGITGQPQHF.

This clonotype was observed at least ten times. The CDR3 protein is CASSLEVGGRIGAFF. CDR3 nucleotide sequence: TGTGCCAGCAGTTTAGAGGTGGGTGGCAGAATAGGAGCTTTCTTT. The chain has TRBV12-3 or TRBV12-4 and TRBJ1-1, with D unclear. Deletions cut 1 base from V and 10 bases from J, with 19 bases between. The CDR3 consists of 15 residues.

The table lists this clonotype with many counts. The J gene is TRBJ2-3, the V gene TRBV19; TRBD2 matches 7 bases. In germline, CDR1 is LNHDA, CDR2 SQIVND (reference sequence). Unmatched junction bases numbered 11, after V lost 2 bases and J lost 6 bases. The CDR3 is 16 amino acids. For the CDR3, the DNA is TGTGCCAGTAGTATACGGGCGGGAGCCGTTTCGGATACGCAGTATTTT. Residues: CASSIRAGAVSDTQYF.

This clonotype was counted ten times or more. This chain connects TRBV3-1 to TRBJ1-1; no reliable D call. V shed 1 base and J shed 0 bases, with 9 bases lying between them. This CDR3 is built from 15 residues. The V gene's germline CDR1 is LGHDT and CDR2 YNNKEL (reference sequence). The chain's CDR3 is CASSQGVVMNTEAFF. CDR3 DNA: TGTGCCAGCAGCCAAGGAGTTGTTATGAACACTGAAGCTTTCTTT.

The table lists this clonotype with many counts. The rearrangement uses TRBV4-2 and TRBJ1-2, with TRBD1 matching 7 bases. The germline gives CDR1 LGHNA, CDR2 YNFKEQ. Trimming cost V 2 bases and J 4 bases; bases outside gene matches: 7. The CDR3 totals 15 residues. Here the CDR3 reads CASSQSTGLGYGYTF. In DNA, the CDR3 is TGTGCCAGCAGCCAATCGACAGGGCTTGGCTATGGCTACACCTTC.

Comment on this clonotype: It may be a read error: a sequence one base away is much more abundant. V usage is TRBV3-1 and J usage is TRBJ2-1, with 10 bases that match TRBD2. Germline-derived CDR1 and CDR2 are LGHDT and YNNKEL (reference sequence). This CDR3 has 13 amino acids. CDR3 sequence (DNA): TGTGCCACCAGCCCACTAGCGGGGTATGAGCAGTTCTTC. Translated, it gives CATSPLAGYEQFF.

This clonotype was seen many times. The rearrangement uses TRBV3-1 and TRBJ1-1; tentatively, D is TRBD1 (5 bases). V gave up 2 bases and J gave up 1 base, with 8 bases separating them. Per germline, CDR1 LGHDT and CDR2 YNNKEL (reference sequence). The CDR3 runs 14 residues. The CDR3 loop is CASSQLGANTEAFF. CDR3 coding DNA: TGTGCCAGCAGCCAACTAGGGGCGAACACTGAAGCTTTCTTT. The variable domain in full, completed from reference TRBV3-1 and TRBJ1-1, reads DTAVSQTPKYLVTQMGNDKSIKCEQNLGHDTMYWYKQDSKKFLKIMFSYNNKELIINETVPNRFSPKSPDKAHLNLHINSLELGDSAVYFCASSQLGANTEAFFGQGTRLTVV.